These T cell receptor beta chains were read from a single sample in a study of T cells after yellow fever vaccination. TCRdb reanalysed the 5' RACE reads using MiXCR and keeps one entry per CDR3 protein. The table records about 320,000 distinct CDR3 sequences, 3.5% to 4.5% of them present only once. The sample was PBMCs, taken 15 days after the yellow fever booster vaccination. All receptors derive from a man aged 18 to 30 who received the YFV17D yellow fever vaccine. The conserved cysteine and the conserved F or W are not part of the CDR3 here. Fields, in order: J gene, CDR3 length, D gene, V gene, CDR3 protein. The D gene is left open where the match is weak.

TRBJ1-5	14	NA	TRBV18	ASSPQDSGNNQPQH
TRBJ2-5	11	NA	TRBV7-9	ASSLGVKETQY
TRBJ2-5	11	NA	TRBV10-1	ASSERRVETQY
TRBJ1-5	14	NA	TRBV20-1	SAQGQNFLSNQPQH
TRBJ2-1	11	NA	TRBV6-5	ASRHGQYNEQF
TRBJ2-7	14	NA	TRBV21-1	ASTAARGTGSYEQY
TRBJ2-5	10	NA	TRBV20-1	SARQYQETQY
TRBJ2-2	13	NA	TRBV7-9	ASSLEDGGPGELF
TRBJ2-3	13	NA	TRBV2	ASSPTLARTDTQY
TRBJ2-1	11	NA	TRBV5-4	ASSLASDNEQF
TRBJ1-2	12	TRBD1	TRBV11-2	ASSFPDRESGYT
TRBJ1-4	14	TRBD1	TRBV7-2	ASSSAPGQGNEKLF
TRBJ2-3	13	NA	TRBV15	ATSRDVGPSDTQY
TRBJ1-2	13	TRBD1	TRBV27	ASSLFQGVTYGYT
TRBJ1-2	14	TRBD1	TRBV4-1	ASSQAAGGLNYGYT
TRBJ2-3	11	NA	TRBV12-3/TRBV12-4	ASSPETADTQY
TRBJ1-5	12	NA	TRBV2	ASSPRDRNQPQH
TRBJ2-3	14	NA	TRBV5-1	ASSLLGASGTDTQY